This T cell receptor (beta chain) comes out of a study of cytomegalovirus exposure and HLA in healthy donors (dated by TCRdb to about 2017). For the wider study: An earlier analysis of some 500 of the donors reported about 250 Gb of sequence data and some 120 million unique TCR beta sequences from roughly 200 million T cells. Approximately 330 gigabases of sequencing data and around 90 million unique TCR sequences made up an early release that covered roughly 670 HLA-typed donors. Among the roughly 390 genotyped donors, approximately 76% belonged to the genetic ancestry cluster associated with self-reported Caucasian donors. The aim of the study was to test whether cataloging public T cell receptors could identify signatures of past pathogen exposure. The study profiled the T cell repertoires of about 640 subjects by immunosequencing and related them to cytomegalovirus serostatus. In addition to the first cohort of 666 subjects, a separate validation cohort of 100 to 150 different subjects was used. To predict cytomegalovirus infection status, the study combined high-throughput TCR immunosequencing, statistical association of individual TCRs with disease status, and machine learning. To study patterns of TCR occurrence, a later analysis re-analyzed previously published TCR beta repertoires from just over 650 donors and added high-resolution HLA genotyping. In the later analysis, no new phenotypic data were used to find candidate immune exposures; instead, reliance was placed on TCR beta sequences and their occurrence across donors. In an earlier analysis of 500 to 650 of the donors, high-throughput TCR beta sequencing was used to judge whether each TCR beta V gene segment behaved as functional or pseudogenic. Donor age, sex, ethnicity and CMV serostatus were compiled together with the repertoire data. Genome-wide SNP genotypes for about 60% of the 666 donors were used in a later genetic analysis, which treated that subset as a discovery cohort. Every discovery cohort repertoire had been produced on one sequencing platform. Class I and class II HLA loci were covered by the typing at four-digit resolution. The number of typed donors differed by locus: roughly 629-640 for A, B, C, DRB1 and DQB1; some 500 for DQA1; roughly 600 for DPA1; and about 470 for DPB1. Roughly five DR-DQ haplotypes were handled as single units for association and clustering, since linkage in the cohort was strong. Across 300 to 500 genotyped donors of the cohort, an average of roughly 250,000 unique TCR beta nucleotide sequences per donor were sequenced, and 15% to 20% of those sequences were non-productive. What the study reported, not specific to this receptor: In a later analysis, the rate of TCR association differed among HLA loci, with DRB1 alleles having the most associated TCRs and HLA-C alleles having the fewest. In both the original and validation cohorts, the classifier was reported to diagnose cytomegalovirus status with high specificity and sensitivity. In a later analysis, several top co-occurrence clusters were reported to appear linked to parvovirus B19, influenza, CMV and Epstein-Barr virus. Because some donors lacked HLA typing at each locus, the association tests relied only on the typed subset. The presence/absence analyses assumed that sequencing depth was roughly uniform across donors, and that assumption may not be true. Specific HLA alleles were associated with roughly 17,000 TCR beta sequences at a false discovery rate of 0.05 in a later analysis. In an earlier analysis of approximately 600 of the donors, most TCR beta V segments were observed in productive rearrangements about 90% or about 30% of the time, broadly matching IMGT annotations. A later genetic analysis reported fewer N-insertions in productive TCRs among donors in an Asian-associated ancestry cluster than the approximately 670-donor mean. When HLA alleles, especially DR and DQ, strongly co-occurred, TCR associations were difficult to assign to individual alleles. Correlated functional status among segregating V segments might be attributable to linkage disequilibrium, but an unknown experimental factor could not be ruled out. Most CMV-associated TCR beta chains appeared to be HLA-restricted in a later analysis, and the HLA associations seemed to be driven largely by CMV exposure. The authors suggested that the approach could potentially be generalized to other disease states and immunological phenotypes. Because counts were too low, seventeen rarely observed V segments, including chromosome 9 orphons, were excluded from the earlier analysis of some 590 of the donors. A later genetic analysis associated a missense DCLRE1C variant with V-gene and J-gene trimming of TCR beta chains, and an independent cohort replicated the association. In a later analysis, HLA-associated TCR beta chains showed more clonal expansion and lower generation probabilities than non-associated chains that were equally common. A further reported finding was that TCR beta sequences accurately predicted the HLA-A and HLA-B alleles for most subjects in the first cohort. In vitro tests confirmed that a few of the cytomegalovirus-associated TCR beta chains recognize cytomegalovirus antigens. A cluster of highly shared sequence variants was judged likely to represent a technical artifact of the sequencing pipeline. The study listed 150 to 200 TCR beta chains as associated with cytomegalovirus. Some IMGT-functional V segments, including TRBV6-2 and TRBV6-3, could not be told apart with the 87-base-pair reads, so those segments were excluded. The only immune exposure information available for the cohort was CMV serostatus. While some public TCRs were present in many individuals, most TCR sequences turned up only very rarely across donors. This cohort had only TCR beta chains sequenced, and the lack of alpha or paired-chain data limited which features could be detected.

CDR1 and CDR2, per the germline V gene, are SGDLS and YYNGEE. Germline trimming amounts to 0 bases on V and 11 bases on J, with 9 as the count of junction bases outside the gene matches. There are 16 amino acids in the CDR3, from cysteine to phenylalanine inclusive. The retained sequence is limited to the CDR3, 48 bases, with the frame set at the first base. Libraries were constructed by the immunoSEQ multiplex PCR assay. A mixture of 60 forward primers for TCR Vbeta segments and 13 reverse primers for TCR Jbeta segments was used in the multiplex PCR. The CDR3 region of rearranged TCR beta genes was amplified from genomic DNA with a multiplex PCR assay. The Illumina HiSeq System was used to sequence the amplified TCR beta libraries as 87-base-pair reads. The original pipeline was this. A later analysis counted some 80 million unique TCR beta chains across the 666 repertoires, and roughly 11 million of these chains were shared by at least two donors. A nearest-neighbor algorithm error-corrected the raw reads and collapsed the reads into unique sequences, merging closely related sequences to remove PCR and sequencing errors. V, D and J gene segments were assigned by aligning CDR3 sequences to IMGT reference sequences. For a sequence to be retained, a match of at least six nucleotides to both a V gene segment and a J gene segment was required. A rearrangement counted as productive if the CDR3 had no stop codons and remained in frame with V and J, and every other rearrangement counted as non-productive. CDR3 was defined according to IMGT convention as the region running from the second conserved V-encoded cysteine to the conserved J-encoded phenylalanine. The earlier analysis of about 590 of the donors excluded sequences that lacked an unambiguous match to a single V gene segment. An earlier analysis of 587 of the donors classified V segments as functional when productive rearrangements were above 56.7% and as segregating when the standard deviation between donors was above 5%. A statistical classification framework was built for diagnosing cytomegalovirus status from the catalog of TCR beta chain sequences. A later analysis assigned V and J genes by comparing TCR nucleotide sequences with IMGT/GENE-DB human TR gene sequences. Using the TCRdist pipeline, a later analysis assigned CDR3 sequences along with most-parsimonious VDJ recombination scenarios. A later analysis defined each TCR beta chain by its CDR3 amino acid sequence plus V-gene family, and excluded reads lacking a unique V-gene family. As a way to deal with suspected cross-contamination and a sequencing artifact, a later analysis dropped 450 to 600 nucleotide sequences that were highly shared and had low generation probability. A later analysis calculated a clonal expansion index for each public chain from normalized within-repertoire ranks of inferred template counts. Generation probabilities in a later analysis came from a VDJ recombination model fitted to out-of-frame rearrangements, and those results were checked against IGoR. Hypergeometric tests were used in a later analysis to score TCR-TCR, TCR-HLA and TCR-CMV co-occurrence, with a repertoire-size bias correction applied to the TCR pairs. A later analysis estimated false discovery rates by permuting HLA or CMV assignments 20 times. In a later analysis, co-occurring TCRs were grouped using DBSCAN, with TCRdist sequence similarity added in when clustering inside HLA-allele-positive subsets. Repertoires with fewer than 30,000 or more than 120,000 public chains were left out of co-occurrence clustering, as were about five repertoires with anomalous nucleotide sharing. Imported from immuneACCESS, the table was reduced by TCRdb to in-frame sequences with V and J called. These copies leave out some clones; in studies compared against another copy, an unresolved V gene accounts for under half, and the cause of the remainder is not known. V and J calls and clone size are copied from that table; D and trimming were computed from the DNA. The sample has roughly 90,000 clones on record, roughly four fifths of them singletons. The ten most abundant clones make up less than 4% of the sample.

This clone appeared a single time. What this receptor recognizes is not known. No per-base quality is available; no much larger clone lies one base away. In total, 600 or so healthy bone marrow donors made up the cohort. At the time of sampling, all cohort members were nominally healthy, though unrecorded immune exposures were likely present. The donor was CMV seropositive and was included in the group of almost 300 seropositive cohort members. Each donor provided a peripheral blood sample, and peripheral blood mononuclear cells were used for TCR beta sequencing. Genomic DNA extraction from the blood cell samples was performed with the Qiagen DNeasy Blood Extraction Kit.

The chain is assembled from TRBV9 and TRBJ1-6; 9 middle bases align to TRBD1. Material: PBMCs. The origin of this receptor is a man aged 30 to 45 in good health and CMV-seropositive. The CDR3 has the sequence CASSVEGTGGSTPLHF. The DNA sequence reads TGTGCCAGCAGCGTAGAAGGTACAGGGGGCTCGACACCCCTCCACTTT.